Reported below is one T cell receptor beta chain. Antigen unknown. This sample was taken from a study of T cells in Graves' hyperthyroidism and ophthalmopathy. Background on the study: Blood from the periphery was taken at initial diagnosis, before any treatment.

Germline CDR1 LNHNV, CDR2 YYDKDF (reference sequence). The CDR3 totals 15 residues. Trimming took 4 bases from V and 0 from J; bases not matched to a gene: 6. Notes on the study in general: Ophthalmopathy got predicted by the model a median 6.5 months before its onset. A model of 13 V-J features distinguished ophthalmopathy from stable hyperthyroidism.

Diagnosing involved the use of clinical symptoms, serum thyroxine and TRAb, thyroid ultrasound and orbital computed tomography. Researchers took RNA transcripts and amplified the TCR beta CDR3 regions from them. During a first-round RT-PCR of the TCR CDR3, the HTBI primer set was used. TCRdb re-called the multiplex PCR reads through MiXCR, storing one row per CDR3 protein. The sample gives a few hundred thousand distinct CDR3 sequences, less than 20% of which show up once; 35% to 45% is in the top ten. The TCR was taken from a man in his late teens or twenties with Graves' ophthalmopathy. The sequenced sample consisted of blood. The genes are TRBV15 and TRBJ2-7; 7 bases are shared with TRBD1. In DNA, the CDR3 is TGTGCCACCAGCACCTGGGACAGCCTCTCCTACGAGCAGTACTTC. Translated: CATSTWDSLSYEQYF.